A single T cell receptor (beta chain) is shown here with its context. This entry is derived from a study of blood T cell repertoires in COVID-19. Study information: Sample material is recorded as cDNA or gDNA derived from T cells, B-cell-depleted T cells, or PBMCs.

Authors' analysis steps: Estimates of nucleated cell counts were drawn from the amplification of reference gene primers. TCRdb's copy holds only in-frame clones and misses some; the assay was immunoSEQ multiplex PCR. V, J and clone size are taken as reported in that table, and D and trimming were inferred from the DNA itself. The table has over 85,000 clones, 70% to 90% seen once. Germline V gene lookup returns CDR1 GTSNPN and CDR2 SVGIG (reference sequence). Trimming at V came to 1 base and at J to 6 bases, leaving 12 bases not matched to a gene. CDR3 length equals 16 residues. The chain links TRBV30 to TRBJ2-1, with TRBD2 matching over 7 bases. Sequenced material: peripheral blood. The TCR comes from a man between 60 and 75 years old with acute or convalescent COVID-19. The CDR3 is CAWSARTSFLFNEQFF. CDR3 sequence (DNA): TGTGCCTGGAGTGCCCGGACTAGTTTTCTGTTCAATGAGCAGTTCTTC.